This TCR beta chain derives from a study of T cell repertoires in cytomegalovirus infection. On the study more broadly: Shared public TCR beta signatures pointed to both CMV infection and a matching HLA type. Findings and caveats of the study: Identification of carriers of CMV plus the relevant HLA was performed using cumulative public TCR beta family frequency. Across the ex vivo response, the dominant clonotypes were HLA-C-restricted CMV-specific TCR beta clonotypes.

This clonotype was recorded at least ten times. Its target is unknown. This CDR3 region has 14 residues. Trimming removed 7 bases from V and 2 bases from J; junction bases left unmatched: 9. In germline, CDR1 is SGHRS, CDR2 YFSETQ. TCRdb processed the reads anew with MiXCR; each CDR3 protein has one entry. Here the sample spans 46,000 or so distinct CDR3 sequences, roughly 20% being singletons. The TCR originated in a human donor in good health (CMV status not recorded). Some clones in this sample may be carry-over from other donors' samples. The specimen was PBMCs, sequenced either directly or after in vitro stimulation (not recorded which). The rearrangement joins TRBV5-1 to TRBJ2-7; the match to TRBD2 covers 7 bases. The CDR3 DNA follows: TGCGCCAGCGGTGCGGGGGACCGACCCTACGAGCAGTACTTC. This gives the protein CASGAGDRPYEQYF. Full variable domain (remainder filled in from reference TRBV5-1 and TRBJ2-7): KAGVTQTPRYLIKTRGQQVTLSCSPISGHRSVSWYQQTPGQGLQFLFEYFSETQRNKGNFPGRFSGRQFSNSRSEMNVSTLELGDSALYLCASGAGDRPYEQYFGPGTRLTVT.